This is a list of T cell receptor beta chains from one sample in a study of blood T cell repertoires in COVID-19. Clones were read by immunoSEQ multiplex PCR, and TCRdb kept only the in-frame ones, dropping some. The table records just over 300,000 clones, nearly 90% of them present only once. Sequencing used PBMCs or T cells enriched from blood (not recorded which). Source of these receptors: a young woman with acute COVID-19. Each CDR3 is given with its conserved first and last residue. A D gene is named only where the DNA matches it firmly. Not every row has a clone size; where given, it reads once, few, many or a size class.

V gene,J gene,clone size,D gene,CDR3 DNA,CDR3 protein
TRBV10-3,TRBJ2-1,-,-,TGTGCCATCAGTGTAACGCGGGGCAGCGGGAATGAGCAGTTCTTC,CAISVTRGSGNEQFF
TRBV19,TRBJ1-1,-,-,TGTGCCATCCGGCGGGGGGCGGGTAGCACTGAAGCTTTCTTT,CAIRRGAGSTEAFF
TRBV14,TRBJ2-1,-,TRBD2,TGTGCCAGTAGCGGGAGAAGCTACAATGAGCAGTTCTTC,CASSGRSYNEQFF
TRBV27,TRBJ2-1,-,TRBD1,TGTGCCAGCAGTCCCGGGACAGCCTACAATGAGCAGTTCTTC,CASSPGTAYNEQFF
TRBV11-3,TRBJ2-5,once,-,TGTGCCAGCAGCTTAGATGTGGGCCCCGAAGAGACCCAGTACTTC,CASSLDVGPEETQYF
TRBV6-5,TRBJ1-4,-,TRBD1,TGTGCCAGCAGTTACACGGACAGGGAGGGGGAAAAACTGTTTTTT,CASSYTDREGEKLFF
TRBV5-1,TRBJ1-4,-,TRBD1,TGCGCCAGCAGCGCGGACAGGGGTAATGAAAAACTGTTTTTT,CASSADRGNEKLFF
TRBV19,TRBJ1-5,few,TRBD1,TGTGCCAGTAGTATGGTGGAGGGGACAGTCTTAAATCAGCCCCAGCATTTT,CASSMVEGTVLNQPQHF
TRBV18,TRBJ2-1,-,TRBD2,TGTGCCAGCTCACCACCGGTAGCGGGCCTGAGGGATGAGCAGTTCTTC,CASSPPVAGLRDEQFF
TRBV19,TRBJ1-2,-,-,TGTGCCAGTAGTTCCCGGCAGGAGAGGGGGTATGGCTACACCTTC,CASSSRQERGYGYTF
TRBV18,TRBJ1-1,-,TRBD1,TGTGCCAGCTCACCGTTAACAGGGGACACTGAAGCTTTCTTT,CASSPLTGDTEAFF
TRBV28,TRBJ2-3,-,-,TGTGCCAGCAGTTTAGGGGGAGCGGGTGATACGCAGTATTTT,CASSLGGAGDTQYF
TRBV28,TRBJ1-6,-,TRBD1,TGTGCCAGCAGGAGGGGGCTCTTAACCGATTCACCCCTCCACTTT,CASRRGLLTDSPLHF
TRBV29-1,TRBJ1-1,-,TRBD1,TGCAGCGTGAGGAGGACAGGGGAGTCGGAAGCTTTCTTT,CSVRRTGESEAFF
TRBV9,TRBJ1-2,-,-,TGTGCCAGCAGCCCGCGGGGGGGCTCTGATGGCTACACCTTC,CASSPRGGSDGYTF
TRBV5-6,TRBJ2-1,-,-,TGTGCCAGCAGCTTGGCCACGCGAGAGCAGTTCTTC,CASSLATREQFF
TRBV25-1,TRBJ1-3,-,-,TGTGCCAGCAGTGAAGGTCCCACAGAACGCCCAGAAAACACCATATATTTT,CASSEGPTERPENTIYF
TRBV3-1/TRBV3-2,TRBJ2-3,-,-,TGTGCCAGCACCAGCACAGGGATAGATACGCAGTATTTT,CASTSTGIDTQYF
TRBV29-1,TRBJ1-3,once,-,TGCAGCGCCGATATAGCGGGAAGCGGGTTTGGAAACACCATATATTTT,CSADIAGSGFGNTIYF
TRBV9,TRBJ2-2,once,-,TGTGCCAGCAGCGTAGGGTCTAGCCTGAAGACCGGGGAGCTGTTTTTT,CASSVGSSLKTGELFF
TRBV30,TRBJ2-4,-,-,TGTGCCTGGAGCGGTACACGGGAGTCCAAAAACATTCAGTACTTC,CAWSGTRESKNIQYF
TRBV19,TRBJ1-5,-,-,TGTGCCAGTAGTTGGACCGGGACCAGGGGAAATCAGCCCCAGCATTTT,CASSWTGTRGNQPQHF
TRBV3-1/TRBV3-2,TRBJ2-1,once,-,TGTGCCAGCAGCCAAGAACTGGCGGTTCTTGCTGAGCAGTTCTTC,CASSQELAVLAEQFF
TRBV28,TRBJ2-7,-,TRBD2,TGTGCCAGCACCCGGGGGGAATCCTACGAGCAGTACTTC,CASTRGESYEQYF
TRBV10-3,TRBJ2-5,-,-,TGTGCCATCAGTGAGTCCTACACCGGGACAGCGGGGGAAGAGACCCAGTACTTC,CAISESYTGTAGEETQYF
TRBV5-6,TRBJ2-6,-,-,TGTGCCAGCAGCTTAGGCGGCCCGAACGGGGCCAACGTCCTGACTTTC,CASSLGGPNGANVLTF
TRBV6-5,TRBJ1-6,-,TRBD1,TGTGCCAGCAGACTCCCAGGGGGGCGCAATTCACCCCTCCACTTT,CASRLPGGRNSPLHF